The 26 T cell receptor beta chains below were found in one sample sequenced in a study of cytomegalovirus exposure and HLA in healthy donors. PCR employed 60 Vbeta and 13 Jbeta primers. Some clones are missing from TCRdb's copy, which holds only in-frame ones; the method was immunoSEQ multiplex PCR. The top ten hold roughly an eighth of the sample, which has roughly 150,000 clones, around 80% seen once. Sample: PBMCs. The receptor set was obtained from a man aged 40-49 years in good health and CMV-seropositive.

The CDR3 DNA reads TGTGCCAGCAGCTTAACCGAGGGGGCTGGCTTCTACGAGCAGTACTTC. Protein product: CASSLTEGAGFYEQYF. The chain has TRBV11-2 and TRBJ2-7; TRBD1 matches 7 bases. CDR1 SGHAT and CDR2 FQNNGV come from the germline V gene. There are 16 residues in the CDR3. V dropped 2 bases and J dropped 3; count of bases not matched to a gene: 10.

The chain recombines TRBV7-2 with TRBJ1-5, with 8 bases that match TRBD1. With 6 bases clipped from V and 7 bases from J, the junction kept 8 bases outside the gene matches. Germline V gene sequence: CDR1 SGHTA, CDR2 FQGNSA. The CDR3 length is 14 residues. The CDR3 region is CASSLRGQGQPQHF. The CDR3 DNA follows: TGTGCCAGCAGTCTCAGGGGGCAGGGACAGCCCCAGCATTTT. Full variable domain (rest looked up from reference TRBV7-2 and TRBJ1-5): GAGVSQSPSNKVTEKGKDVELRCDPISGHTALYWYRQSLGQGLEFLIYFQGNSAPDKSGLPSDRFSAERTGGSVSTLTIQRTQQEDSAVYLCASSLRGQGQPQHFGDGTRLSIL.

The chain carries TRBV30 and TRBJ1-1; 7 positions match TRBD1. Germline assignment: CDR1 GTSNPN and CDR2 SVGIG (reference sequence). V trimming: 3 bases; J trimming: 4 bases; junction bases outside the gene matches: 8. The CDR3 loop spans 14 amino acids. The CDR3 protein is CAWSLFPGGTEAFF. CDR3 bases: TGTGCCTGGAGCTTATTCCCAGGGGGCACTGAAGCTTTCTTT.

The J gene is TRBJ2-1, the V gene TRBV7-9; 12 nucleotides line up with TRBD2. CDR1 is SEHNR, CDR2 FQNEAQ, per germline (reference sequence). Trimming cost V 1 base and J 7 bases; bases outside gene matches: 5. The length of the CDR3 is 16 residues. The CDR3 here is CASSLGVLAGGNEQFF. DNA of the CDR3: TGTGCCAGCAGCTTAGGGGTCCTAGCGGGAGGGAATGAGCAGTTCTTC. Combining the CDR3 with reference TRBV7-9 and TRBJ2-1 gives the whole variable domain DTGVSQNPRHKITKRGQNVTFRCDPISEHNRLYWYRQTLGQGPEFLTYFQNEAQLEKSRLLSDRFSAERPKGSFSTLEIQRTEQGDSAMYLCASSLGVLAGGNEQFFGPGTRLTVL.

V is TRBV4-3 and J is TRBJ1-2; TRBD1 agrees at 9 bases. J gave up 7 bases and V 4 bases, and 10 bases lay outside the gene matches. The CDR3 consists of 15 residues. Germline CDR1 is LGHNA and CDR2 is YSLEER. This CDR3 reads CASSPRDREISGYTF. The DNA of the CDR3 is TGCGCCAGCAGCCCCCGGGACAGGGAAATTTCTGGCTACACCTTC.

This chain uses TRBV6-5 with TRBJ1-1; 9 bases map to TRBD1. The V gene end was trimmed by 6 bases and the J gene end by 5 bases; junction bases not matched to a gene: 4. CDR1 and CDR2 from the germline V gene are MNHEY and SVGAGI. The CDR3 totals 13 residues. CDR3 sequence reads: CASRQGAQTEAFF. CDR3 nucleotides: TGTGCCAGCAGACAGGGGGCTCAGACTGAAGCTTTCTTT.

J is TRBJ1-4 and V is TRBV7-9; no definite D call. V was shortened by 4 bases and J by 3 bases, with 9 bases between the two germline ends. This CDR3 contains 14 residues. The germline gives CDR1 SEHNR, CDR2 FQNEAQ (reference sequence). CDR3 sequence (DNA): TGTGCCAGCAGCTCCAATCGGGCTAATGAAAAACTGTTTTTT. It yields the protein CASSSNRANEKLFF.

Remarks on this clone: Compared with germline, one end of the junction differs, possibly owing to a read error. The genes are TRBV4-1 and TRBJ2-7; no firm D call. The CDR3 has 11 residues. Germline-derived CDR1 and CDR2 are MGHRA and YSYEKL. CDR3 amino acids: CAGSPSYEQYF. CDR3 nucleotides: TGCGCCGGCAGCCCGAGCTACGAGCAGTACTTC.

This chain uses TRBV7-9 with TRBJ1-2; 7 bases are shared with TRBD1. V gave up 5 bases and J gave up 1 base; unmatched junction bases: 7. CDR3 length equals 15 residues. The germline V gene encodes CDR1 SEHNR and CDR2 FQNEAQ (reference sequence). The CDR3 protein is CASSDAGGFNYGYTF. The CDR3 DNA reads TGTGCCAGCAGCGACGCAGGGGGATTTAACTATGGCTACACCTTC. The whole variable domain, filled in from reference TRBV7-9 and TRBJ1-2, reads DTGVSQNPRHKITKRGQNVTFRCDPISEHNRLYWYRQTLGQGPEFLTYFQNEAQLEKSRLLSDRFSAERPKGSFSTLEIQRTEQGDSAMYLCASSDAGGFNYGYTFGSGTRLTVV.

CDR3 coding DNA: TGTGCCACTGGAACGACAGGTAGCAATCAGCCCCAGCATTTT. Protein product: CATGTTGSNQPQHF. This rearrangement joins TRBV19 to TRBJ1-5, with D perhaps TRBD1 (6 bases). There are 14 residues in the CDR3. The ends were cut back, 10 bases at V and 0 bases at J, with 13 bases in the middle. Germline CDR1 and CDR2: LNHDA and SQIVND (reference sequence).

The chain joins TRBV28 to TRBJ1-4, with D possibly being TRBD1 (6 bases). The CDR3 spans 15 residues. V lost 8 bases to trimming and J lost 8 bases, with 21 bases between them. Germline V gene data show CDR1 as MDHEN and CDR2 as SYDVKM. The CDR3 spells CASLSAGAQDEKLFF. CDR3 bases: TGTGCCAGCCTCTCAGCAGGGGCTCAAGACGAAAAACTGTTTTTT.

The DNA for the CDR3 is TGTGCCAGCAGTTACTCGGGGGCGGAATTCGAGCAGTACTTC. Its translation: CASSYSGAEFEQYF. The chain joins TRBV6-5 to TRBJ2-7; a weak D match, TRBD1 (6 bases). Germline CDR1 is MNHEY and CDR2 is SVGAGI. This CDR3 has 14 amino acids. The ends were cut back, 0 bases at V and 6 bases at J, with 12 bases in the middle.

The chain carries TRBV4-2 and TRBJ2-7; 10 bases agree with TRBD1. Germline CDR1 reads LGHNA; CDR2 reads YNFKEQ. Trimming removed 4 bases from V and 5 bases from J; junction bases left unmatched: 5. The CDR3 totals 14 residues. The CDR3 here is CASSPRDRGDEQYF. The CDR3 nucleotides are TGTGCCAGCAGCCCCCGGGACAGGGGAGACGAGCAGTACTTC.

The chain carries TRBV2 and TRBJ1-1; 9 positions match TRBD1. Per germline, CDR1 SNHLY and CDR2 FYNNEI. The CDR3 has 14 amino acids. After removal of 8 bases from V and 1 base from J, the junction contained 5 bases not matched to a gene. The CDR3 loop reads CASPGTGWNTEAFF. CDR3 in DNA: TGTGCCAGCCCCGGGACAGGGTGGAACACTGAAGCTTTCTTT. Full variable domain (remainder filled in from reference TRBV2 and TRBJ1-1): EPEVTQTPSHQVTQMGQEVILRCVPISNHLYFYWYRQILGQKVEFLVSFYNNEISEKSEIFDDQFSVERPDGSNFTLKIRSTKLEDSAMYFCASPGTGWNTEAFFGQGTRLTVV.

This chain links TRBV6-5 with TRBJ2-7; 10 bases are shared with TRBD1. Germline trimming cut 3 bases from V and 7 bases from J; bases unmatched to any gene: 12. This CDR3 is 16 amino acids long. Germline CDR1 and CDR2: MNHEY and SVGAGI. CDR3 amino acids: CASSYPPRQGAEEQYF. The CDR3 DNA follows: TGTGCCAGCAGTTATCCCCCCCGACAGGGGGCGGAGGAGCAGTACTTC.

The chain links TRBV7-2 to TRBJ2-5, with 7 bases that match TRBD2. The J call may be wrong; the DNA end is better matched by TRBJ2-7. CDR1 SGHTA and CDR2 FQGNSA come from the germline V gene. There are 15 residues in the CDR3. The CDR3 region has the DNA TGTGCCAGCAGCTTATCCCCGACTAGCAGGTACGAGCAGTACTTC. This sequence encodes CASSLSPTSRYEQYF.

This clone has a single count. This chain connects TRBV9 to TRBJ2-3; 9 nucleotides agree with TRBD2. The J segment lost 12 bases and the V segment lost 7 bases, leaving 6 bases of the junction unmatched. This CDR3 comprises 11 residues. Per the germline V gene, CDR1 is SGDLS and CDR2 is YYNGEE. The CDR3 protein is CASGLAGSQYF. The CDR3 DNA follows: TGTGCCAGCGGGCTAGCGGGGTCCCAGTATTTT.

Here the CDR3 reads CASSLSPGVNEQYF. As DNA, the CDR3 is TGCGCCAGCAGCTTGAGTCCAGGGGTTAACGAGCAGTACTTC. The chain uses TRBV5-1 and TRBJ2-7; possible D gene TRBD1, 6 bases. This CDR3 is built from 14 residues. With 1 base removed from V and 5 bases from J, the gap between germline ends came to 13 bases. Looked up from germline, CDR1 is SGHRS and CDR2 is YFSETQ.

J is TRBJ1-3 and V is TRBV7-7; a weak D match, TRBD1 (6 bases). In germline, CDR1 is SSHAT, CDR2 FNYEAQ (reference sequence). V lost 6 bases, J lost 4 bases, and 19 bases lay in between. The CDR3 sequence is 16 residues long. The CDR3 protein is CASSSKGGGMGNTIYF. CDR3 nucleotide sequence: TGTGCCAGCAGTTCTAAGGGGGGGGGTATGGGAAACACCATATATTTT.

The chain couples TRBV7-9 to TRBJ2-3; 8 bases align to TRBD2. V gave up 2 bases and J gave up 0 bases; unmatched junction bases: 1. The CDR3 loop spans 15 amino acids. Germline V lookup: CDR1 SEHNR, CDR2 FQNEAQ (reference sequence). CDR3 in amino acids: CASSLLAGSTDTQYF. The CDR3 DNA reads TGTGCCAGCAGCTTACTAGCGGGCAGCACAGATACGCAGTATTTT.

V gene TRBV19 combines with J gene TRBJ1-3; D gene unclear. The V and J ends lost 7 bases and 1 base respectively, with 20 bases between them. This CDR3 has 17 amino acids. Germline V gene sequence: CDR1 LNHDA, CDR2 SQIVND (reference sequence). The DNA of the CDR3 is TGTGCCAGTACCCTAGGAATGGGAGGACTTTCTGGAAACACCATATATTTT. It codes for CASTLGMGGLSGNTIYF.

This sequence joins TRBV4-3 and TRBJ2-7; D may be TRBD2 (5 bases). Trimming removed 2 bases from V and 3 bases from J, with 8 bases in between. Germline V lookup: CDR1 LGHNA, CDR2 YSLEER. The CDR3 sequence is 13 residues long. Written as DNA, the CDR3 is TGCGCCAGCAGCCAAACACTAGTCTACGAGCAGTACTTC. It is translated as CASSQTLVYEQYF.

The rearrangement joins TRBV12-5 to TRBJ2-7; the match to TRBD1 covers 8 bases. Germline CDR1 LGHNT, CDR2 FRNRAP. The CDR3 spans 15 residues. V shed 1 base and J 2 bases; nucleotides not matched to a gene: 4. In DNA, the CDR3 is TGTGCTAGTGGTTTGGGGACAGGGTTTACCTACGAGCAGTACTTC. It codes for CASGLGTGFTYEQYF.

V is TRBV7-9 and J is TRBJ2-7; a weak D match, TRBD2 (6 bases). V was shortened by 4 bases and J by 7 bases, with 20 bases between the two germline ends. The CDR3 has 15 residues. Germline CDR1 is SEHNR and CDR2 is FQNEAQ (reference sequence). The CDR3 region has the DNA TGTGCCAGCAGCTCAGTAGGGACTCACGCGTGGGAGCAGTACTTC. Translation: CASSSVGTHAWEQYF.

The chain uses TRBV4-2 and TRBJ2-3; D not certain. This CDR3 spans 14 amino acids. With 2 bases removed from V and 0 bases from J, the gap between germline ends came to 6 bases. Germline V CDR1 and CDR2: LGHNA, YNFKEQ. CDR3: CASSQLSSTDTQYF. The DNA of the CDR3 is TGTGCCAGCAGCCAACTCTCTAGCACAGATACGCAGTATTTT.

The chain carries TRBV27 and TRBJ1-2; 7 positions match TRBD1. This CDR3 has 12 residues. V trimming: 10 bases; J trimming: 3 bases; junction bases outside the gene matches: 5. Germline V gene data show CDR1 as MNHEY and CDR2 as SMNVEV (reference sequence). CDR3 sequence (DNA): TGTGCCACCCGACAGGGACACTATGGCTACACCTTC. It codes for CATRQGHYGYTF.